The 12 T cell receptor beta chains reported below all come from one sample, sequenced in a study of shared clonotypes between healthy human individuals. TCRdb's copy holds only in-frame clones and misses some; the assay was immunoSEQ multiplex PCR. This table holds some 1,100,000 clones, more than 75% found once. Source material: memory CD4+ T cells from PBMCs. This sample's subset: CD45RA-negative fraction. The receptors were gathered from a man between 18 and 29 years old in good health. Some clones in this sample may be carry-over from other donors' samples.

The V gene is TRBV7-3, the J gene TRBJ2-7; D is uncertain. V was trimmed by 1 base and J by 2 bases, leaving 9 bases between them. The CDR3 is 14 amino acids. Germline lookup yields CDR1 SGHTA and CDR2 FQGTGA. The CDR3, as DNA: TGTGCCAGCAGCTTAAGGGCAGGTACCTACGAGCAGTACTTC. The encoded protein is CASSLRAGTYEQYF.

The CDR3 is CASSDGLVRPIETQYF. DNA for the CDR3: TGTGCCAGCAGTGACGGACTAGTTCGGCCAATAGAGACCCAGTACTTC. The rearrangement links TRBV2 to TRBJ2-5, with TRBD2 matching 7 bases. This CDR3 has 16 amino acids. V dropped 3 bases and J dropped 4; count of bases not matched to a gene: 11. Germline V gives CDR1 SNHLY, CDR2 FYNNEI.

V usage is TRBV6-5 and J usage is TRBJ1-5; D not resolved. CDR1 is MNHEY, CDR2 SVGAGI, per germline. V lost 5 bases and J lost 7, with 15 bases in between. This CDR3 contains 14 residues. This chain's CDR3 is CASSDDPVGQPQHF. The CDR3 DNA follows: TGTGCCAGCAGTGACGATCCTGTGGGGCAGCCCCAGCATTTT.

The gene calls are TRBV5-4 and TRBJ1-4, with 7 bases that match TRBD1. Germline V gene lookup returns CDR1 SGHNT and CDR2 YYREEE (reference sequence). V lost 4 bases and J lost 7; bases outside the gene matches: 7. This CDR3 is 14 amino acids long. The CDR3 is CASSRTGAGEKLFF. Here the CDR3 DNA reads TGTGCCAGCAGCCGCACAGGGGCGGGTGAAAAACTGTTTTTT.

The CDR3 region is CASSLFDQGPGNTIYF. CDR3 in DNA: TGTGCCAGCAGCTTGTTTGACCAGGGCCCTGGAAACACCATATATTTT. The V call is TRBV5-6, the J call TRBJ1-3; maybe TRBD1 (5 bases). Germline V gene lookup returns CDR1 SGHDT and CDR2 YYEEEE. Trimming took 1 base from V and 2 from J, leaving 13 bases between them. The CDR3 spans 16 residues.

This clone was detected many times. The chain links TRBV18 to TRBJ1-4; a weak D match, TRBD1 (6 bases). The CDR3 contains 16 residues. Germline loops: CDR1 KGHSH, CDR2 LQKENI. The V end was cut by 4 bases, the J end by 0 bases, with 12 bases between. The CDR3 nucleotides read TGTGCCAGCTCACAACGGACAGTTGCAACTAATGAAAAACTGTTTTTT. Encoded protein: CASSQRTVATNEKLFF.

The rearrangement uses TRBV7-8 and TRBJ2-7, with D perhaps TRBD1 (7 bases). With 2 bases removed from V and 3 bases from J, the gap between germline ends came to 14 bases. Germline-derived CDR1 and CDR2 are SGHVS and FQNEAQ. This CDR3 has 15 amino acids. CDR3 DNA sequence: TGTGCCAGCAGCTTACAGGGGGGTCGCTTCTACGAGCAGTACTTC. Its protein is CASSLQGGRFYEQYF.

CDR3 region: CASSSSHRGGVSYEQYF. DNA for the CDR3: TGTGCCAGCAGCTCGAGCCACAGGGGGGGCGTCTCCTACGAGCAGTACTTC. J is TRBJ2-7 and V is TRBV5-5; D might be TRBD1 (8 bases). Looked up from germline, CDR1 is SGHKS and CDR2 is YYEKEE (reference sequence). The CDR3 sequence is 17 residues long. V was trimmed by 3 bases and J by 0 bases, leaving 19 bases between them.

The chain is built from TRBV7-2 and TRBJ2-1, with 7 nucleotides matching TRBD2. The junction had 8 bases not matched to a gene; V was cut back by 7 bases and J by 2 bases. The CDR3 spans 15 residues. CDR1 is SGHTA, CDR2 FQGNSA, per germline. CDR3 loop: CASTPRGETYNEQFF. The CDR3 coding sequence is TGTGCCAGCACCCCCCGGGGGGAGACCTACAATGAGCAGTTCTTC.

Many counts were recorded for this clone. V and J are TRBV5-6 and TRBJ2-3; D gene unclear. The CDR3 covers 13 residues. V lost 4 bases, J lost 1 base, and 7 bases lay in between. Germline V gives CDR1 SGHDT, CDR2 YYEEEE. The CDR3 protein is CASSRARTDTQYF. DNA for the CDR3: TGTGCCAGCAGCCGGGCTCGCACAGATACGCAGTATTTT.

This rearrangement joins TRBV2 to TRBJ1-2; the D gene is possibly TRBD1 (5 bases). V lost 6 bases to trimming and J lost 3 bases, with 11 bases between them. Germline lookup yields CDR1 SNHLY and CDR2 FYNNEI. This CDR3 region has 13 residues. The CDR3 sequence is CASSNGGDYGYTF. The CDR3, as DNA: TGTGCCAGCAGCAACGGGGGGGACTATGGCTACACCTTC.

This clone was counted only a few times. The gene calls are TRBV2 and TRBJ2-1; 8 bases map to TRBD2. Germline lookup yields CDR1 SNHLY and CDR2 FYNNEI. The CDR3 consists of 13 residues. The ends lost 7 bases at V and 10 bases at J; junction bases unmatched: 9. The CDR3 protein is CASNREGPDEQFF. DNA for the CDR3: TGTGCCAGCAACCGGGAGGGACCTGACGAGCAGTTCTTC.